The rows below give T cell receptor beta chains drawn from one sample of a study of TIL therapy for anti-PD-1-resistant metastatic lung cancer. The data were produced by immunoSEQ multiplex PCR, yet TCRdb's version contains in-frame clones alone and is incomplete. The sample consists of approximately 50,000 clones, roughly 85% of them appearing once. Source: blood, taken at baseline. Receptors originate from a man aged 70 or older with non-small cell lung cancer. Both conserved end residues are part of each CDR3. Fields, in order: J gene, clone size, V gene, D gene, CDR3 protein, CDR3 DNA. D genes are given only for firm matches. The listing skips clone size in some rows; elsewhere it reads once, few, many or a size class.

TRBJ2-3 once TRBV5-1 NA CASSSESTDTQYF TGCGCCAGCAGCTCGGAGAGCACAGATACGCAGTATTTT
TRBJ1-4 few TRBV5-1 TRBD1 CASSLAGQGGEKLFF TGCGCCAGCAGCTTGGCGGGACAGGGAGGTGAAAAACTGTTTTTT
TRBJ2-2 NA TRBV30 NA CAWDRSNTGELFF TGTGCCTGGGACCGATCGAACACCGGGGAGCTGTTTTTT
TRBJ2-2 NA TRBV21-1 NA CASSKERRTSGSSENTGELFF TGTGCCAGCAGCAAAGAGAGACGGACTAGCGGGAGTTCCGAGAACACCGGGGAGCTGTTTTTT
TRBJ2-6 NA TRBV5-1 NA CASSALGSGANVLTF TGCGCCAGCAGCGCTTTGGGCTCTGGGGCCAACGTCCTGACTTTC
TRBJ2-1 NA TRBV5-4 NA CASSLVGGLIFF TGTGCCAGCAGCTTGGTTGGAGGGCTAATATTCTTC
TRBJ2-1 NA TRBV27 TRBD2 CASSLSFSGSPGEQFF TGTGCCAGCAGTTTAAGTTTTAGCGGGAGCCCGGGAGAGCAGTTCTTC
TRBJ2-6 NA TRBV30 NA CAWSVGSPSGANVLTF TGTGCCTGGAGTGTGGGGTCCCCCTCTGGGGCCAACGTCCTGACTTTC
TRBJ1-5 NA TRBV27 TRBD1 CASSSSRDRANQPQHF TGTGCCAGCAGTTCGAGCCGGGACAGGGCCAATCAGCCCCAGCATTTT
TRBJ1-5 few TRBV12-5 NA CASGSSSGPQHF TGTGCTAGTGGTTCGAGTTCGGGGCCCCAGCATTTT
TRBJ1-1 NA TRBV5-4 TRBD1 CASSGRTGEVTEAFF TGTGCCAGCAGCGGAAGGACAGGGGAGGTCACTGAAGCTTTCTTT
TRBJ1-2 NA TRBV7-2 NA CASTPQGWVDYGYTF TGTGCCAGCACCCCACAGGGTTGGGTAGACTATGGCTACACCTTC
TRBJ2-5 NA TRBV7-6 NA CASSLGGLQETQYF TGTGCCAGCAGCTTAGGAGGGCTCCAAGAGACCCAGTACTTC
TRBJ1-5 NA TRBV5-6 NA CASSPRGVGNQPQHF TGTGCCAGCAGCCCGCGCGGAGTGGGCAATCAGCCCCAGCATTTT
TRBJ2-7 NA TRBV6-5 NA CASTYHYEQYF TGTGCCAGCACCTACCACTACGAGCAGTACTTC
TRBJ2-1 NA TRBV27 TRBD2 CATGTSGYNEQFF TGTGCCACCGGGACTAGCGGCTACAATGAGCAGTTCTTC
TRBJ2-5 few TRBV9 NA CASSVDSGSGETQYF TGTGCCAGCAGCGTAGACTCCGGGAGCGGGGAGACCCAGTACTTC
TRBJ2-3 NA TRBV15 TRBD2 CATSREGGRVTDTQYF TGTGCCACCAGCAGGGAAGGAGGGAGGGTCACAGATACGCAGTATTTT
TRBJ1-5 NA TRBV6-6 NA CASGGRENQPQHF TGTGCCAGCGGGGGACGAGAGAATCAGCCCCAGCATTTT
TRBJ1-2 NA TRBV7-8 TRBD1 CASSSAIRDRGMDGYTF TGTGCCAGCAGCTCCGCTATCCGGGACAGGGGGATGGATGGCTACACCTTC
TRBJ1-6 NA TRBV18 NA CASSRDTSNSPLHF TGTGCCAGCTCACGGGACACCAGTAATTCACCCCTCCACTTT
TRBJ2-5 NA TRBV5-1 NA CASSLVAGRETQYF TGCGCCAGCAGCTTGGTGGCGGGGAGGGAGACCCAGTACTTC
TRBJ2-2 NA TRBV5-6 TRBD2 CASSFRAGVNTGELFF TGTGCCAGCAGCTTTCGGGCGGGAGTCAACACCGGGGAGCTGTTTTTT
TRBJ1-2 NA TRBV5-4 TRBD1 CASSSGQGLVGLDGYTF TGTGCCAGCAGCTCGGGACAGGGGTTGGTTGGTTTAGATGGCTACACCTTC
TRBJ2-3 NA TRBV30 TRBD2 CAWSVGGRSDTQYF TGTGCCTGGAGTGTCGGGGGGAGGTCAGATACGCAGTATTTT
TRBJ2-7 NA TRBV19 NA CATGFRYEQYF TGTGCTACAGGGTTTCGCTACGAGCAGTACTTC
TRBJ2-1 NA TRBV28 NA CASSLVGSYNEQFF TGTGCCAGCAGTTTGGTTGGTAGCTACAATGAGCAGTTCTTC
TRBJ2-1 NA TRBV29-1 NA CSVEQGSYNEQFF TGCAGCGTTGAGCAGGGTTCCTACAATGAGCAGTTCTTC
TRBJ2-1 NA TRBV9 TRBD1 CASSVVAGGLANNEQFF TGTGCCAGCAGCGTAGTCGCAGGGGGCCTTGCGAACAATGAGCAGTTCTTC
TRBJ2-6 NA TRBV28 TRBD1 CASSFLVSFRGKNTGANVLTF TGTGCCAGCAGTTTTCTCGTCTCGTTCAGGGGGAAAAATACTGGGGCCAACGTCCTGACTTTC
TRBJ2-5 once TRBV2 NA CASRDRPGETQYF TGTGCCAGCAGAGATCGCCCCGGGGAGACCCAGTACTTC
TRBJ2-1 NA TRBV6-5 TRBD2 CASSGLARGNEQFF TGTGCCAGCAGCGGACTAGCCCGGGGTAATGAGCAGTTCTTC
TRBJ2-3 once TRBV19 TRBD2 CASSIGPTSGRALPRDTQYF TGTGCCAGTAGTATAGGCCCCACTAGCGGGAGGGCCCTCCCGAGAGATACGCAGTATTTT
TRBJ2-7 NA TRBV7-2 TRBD2 CASSYVAGDNYEQYF TGTGCCAGCAGCTACGTAGCGGGAGACAATTACGAGCAGTACTTC
TRBJ2-7 once TRBV7-2 NA CASSSLGAENEQYF TGTGCCAGCAGCTCCCTCGGGGCGGAGAACGAGCAGTACTTC
TRBJ1-5 few TRBV28 NA CASSFLGLSQPQHF TGTGCCAGCAGTTTTTTGGGTTTAAGTCAGCCCCAGCATTTT
TRBJ2-7 NA TRBV9 TRBD2 CASSVDDSGAPGYEQYF TGTGCCAGCAGCGTAGATGATAGCGGGGCCCCTGGGTACGAGCAGTACTTC
TRBJ2-7 NA TRBV19 NA CASSRDYEQYF TGTGCCAGTAGTAGAGATTACGAGCAGTACTTC
TRBJ2-3 NA TRBV19 NA CASSIGRGADTQYF TGTGCCAGTAGTATCGGGAGAGGGGCAGATACGCAGTATTTT
TRBJ2-3 NA TRBV15 NA CATSRDGRLGTDTQYF TGTGCCACCAGCAGAGATGGCAGGCTTGGAACAGATACGCAGTATTTT
TRBJ2-1 NA TRBV7-2 NA CASSKTGSSSYNEQFF TGTGCCAGCAGCAAAACCGGGAGTAGCTCCTACAATGAGCAGTTCTTC
TRBJ2-3 once TRBV4-3 TRBD2 CASSQVRGESDTQYF TGCGCCAGCAGCCAAGTGCGGGGGGAATCAGATACGCAGTATTTT
TRBJ2-1 NA TRBV5-4 NA CASSLTSGRDEQFF TGTGCCAGCAGCTTGACTTCGGGTAGGGATGAGCAGTTCTTC